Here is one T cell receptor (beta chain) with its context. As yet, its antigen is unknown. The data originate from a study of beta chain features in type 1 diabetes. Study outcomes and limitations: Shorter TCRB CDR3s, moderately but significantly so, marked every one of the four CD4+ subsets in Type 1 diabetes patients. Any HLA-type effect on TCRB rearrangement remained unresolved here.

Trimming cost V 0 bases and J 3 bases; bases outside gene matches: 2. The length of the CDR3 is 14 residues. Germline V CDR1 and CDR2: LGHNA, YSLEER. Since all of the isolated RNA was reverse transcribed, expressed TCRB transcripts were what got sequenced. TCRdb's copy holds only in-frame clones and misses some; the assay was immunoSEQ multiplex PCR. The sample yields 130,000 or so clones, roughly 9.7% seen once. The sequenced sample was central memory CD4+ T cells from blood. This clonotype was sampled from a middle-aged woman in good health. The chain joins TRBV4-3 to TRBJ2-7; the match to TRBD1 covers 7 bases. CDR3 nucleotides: TGCGCCAGCAGCCAAGATTGGGACAGCTACGAGCAGTACTTC. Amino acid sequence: CASSQDWDSYEQYF.